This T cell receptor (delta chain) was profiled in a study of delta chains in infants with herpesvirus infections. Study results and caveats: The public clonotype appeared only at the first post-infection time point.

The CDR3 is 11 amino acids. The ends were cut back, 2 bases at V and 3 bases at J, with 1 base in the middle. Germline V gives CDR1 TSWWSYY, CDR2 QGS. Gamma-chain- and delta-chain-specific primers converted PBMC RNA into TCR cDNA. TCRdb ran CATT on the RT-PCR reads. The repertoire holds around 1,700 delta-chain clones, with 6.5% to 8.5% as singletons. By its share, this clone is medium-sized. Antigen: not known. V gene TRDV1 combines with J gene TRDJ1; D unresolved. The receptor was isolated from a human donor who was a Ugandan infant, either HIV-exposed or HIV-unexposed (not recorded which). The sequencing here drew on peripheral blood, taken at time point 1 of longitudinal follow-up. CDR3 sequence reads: CALGEADKLIF. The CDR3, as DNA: TGTGCTCTTGGGGAAGCCGATAAACTCATCTTT.